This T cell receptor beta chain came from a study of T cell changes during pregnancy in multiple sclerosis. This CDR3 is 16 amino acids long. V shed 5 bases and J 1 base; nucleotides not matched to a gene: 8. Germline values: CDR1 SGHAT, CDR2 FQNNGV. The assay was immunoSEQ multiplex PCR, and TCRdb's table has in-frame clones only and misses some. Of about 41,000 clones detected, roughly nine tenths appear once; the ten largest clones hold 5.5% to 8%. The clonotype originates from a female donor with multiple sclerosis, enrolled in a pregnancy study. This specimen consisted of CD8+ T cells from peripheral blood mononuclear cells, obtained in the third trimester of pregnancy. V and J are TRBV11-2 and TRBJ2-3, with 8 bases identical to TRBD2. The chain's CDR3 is CASSRWSSGGTDTQYF. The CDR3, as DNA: TGTGCCAGCAGCAGGTGGAGTAGCGGGGGCACAGATACGCAGTATTTT.